One sample yielded the 9 T cell receptor beta chains listed below, sequenced in a study of T cells after yellow fever vaccination. Each CDR3 protein is one row after TCRdb ran MiXCR on the 5' RACE reads. The sample lists approximately 74,000 distinct CDR3 sequences; around 6.5% were seen once. The specimen comprised CD8+ T cells sorted from PBMCs, sampled more than 4 days after the first yellow fever vaccination. These TCRs come from a man aged 18 to 30 who received the YFV17D yellow fever vaccine.

This clonotype was detected a few times. The chain uses TRBV9 and TRBJ1-6; D perhaps matches TRBD1 (6 bases). Germline CDR1 is SGDLS and CDR2 is YYNGEE. The CDR3 is 16 amino acids. The V end lost 3 bases, the J end lost 9 bases, and 19 bases lay between the germline ends. The CDR3 nucleotides read TGTGCCAGCAGCGCAGAGGGGGGCCCATGGGGTTCACCCCTCCACTTT. Encoded protein: CASSAEGGPWGSPLHF.

This clonotype was counted only a few times. The rearrangement joins TRBV7-9 to TRBJ1-6, with D maybe TRBD1 (5 bases). Germline V lookup: CDR1 SEHNR, CDR2 FQNEAQ (reference sequence). Trimming pared 2 bases from V and 0 bases from J, leaving 8 bases between. The CDR3 has 16 residues. CDR3 region: CASSLTGVSYNSPLHF. Written as DNA, the CDR3 is TGTGCCAGCAGCTTAACAGGCGTCTCCTATAATTCACCCCTCCACTTT.

This clonotype was seen at least ten times. The chain carries TRBV4-1 and TRBJ2-3; 7 nucleotides line up with TRBD2. Unmatched junction bases numbered 8, after V lost 2 bases and J lost 3 bases. CDR1 and CDR2 (germline): MGHRA, YSYEKL. This CDR3 comprises 16 residues. The CDR3 sequence: CASSQTPLGGTDTQYF. For the CDR3, the DNA is TGCGCCAGCAGCCAAACCCCCTTGGGGGGGACAGATACGCAGTATTTT.

The chain joins TRBV4-1 to TRBJ1-1; 8 bases map to TRBD1. CDR3 length: 11 residues. After removal of 3 bases from V and 11 bases from J, the junction contained 2 bases not matched to a gene. Germline V gives CDR1 MGHRA, CDR2 YSYEKL. The CDR3 DNA follows: TGCGCCAGCAGCCAGACAGGGGCGGCTTTCTTT. Encoded protein: CASSQTGAAFF.

The chain recombines TRBV4-3 with TRBJ1-5; 11 bases map to TRBD1. The CDR3 extends over 15 amino acids. V shed 4 bases and J 7 bases; nucleotides not matched to a gene: 6. Germline assignment: CDR1 LGHNA and CDR2 YSLEER. CDR3 DNA sequence: TGCGCCAGCAGCCCGGGGACAGGGGGGAAACAGCCCCAGCATTTT. Amino acids: CASSPGTGGKQPQHF.

CDR3 sequence reads: CASSQERRGLYNEQFF. CDR3 in DNA: TGTGCCAGCAGCCAAGAAAGACGGGGATTGTACAATGAGCAGTTCTTC. The chain is built from TRBV14 and TRBJ2-1; tentatively, D is TRBD2 (5 bases). V dropped 0 bases and J dropped 4 bases, with 13 bases sitting between them. Germline CDR1 SGHDN, CDR2 FVKESK. This CDR3 is built from 16 residues.

This clonotype was recorded only once. This may stem from a read error, because a much larger clone lies one nucleotide away. The V gene is TRBV28, the J gene TRBJ2-2; 9 positions match TRBD2. This CDR3 is 16 amino acids long. After removal of 3 bases from V and 1 base from J, the junction contained 3 bases not matched to a gene. The germline V gene has CDR1 MDHEN and CDR2 SYDVKM. The CDR3 DNA sequence: TGTGCCAGCAGTTTCCTAGCGGGGTGGAACACCGGGGAGCTGTTTTTT. Its translation is CASSFLAGWNTGELFF.

The genes are TRBV29-1 and TRBJ2-1; 10 positions match TRBD2. The CDR3 length is 16 residues. Germline V lookup: CDR1 SQVTM, CDR2 ANQGSEA. J was trimmed by 9 bases and V by 6 bases; bases with no gene match: 17. The DNA for the CDR3 is TGCAGCGTCGACCCTGGTAGCGGGGGGTCTCTCCGTGAGCAGTTCTTC. Translated, it gives CSVDPGSGGSLREQFF.

This clonotype has a handful of counts. The rearrangement uses TRBV4-1 and TRBJ1-1; TRBD1 is a possible D gene (6 bases). The germline gives CDR1 MGHRA, CDR2 YSYEKL. This CDR3 contains 18 residues. Trimming removed 2 bases from V and 0 bases from J, with 19 bases in between. The CDR3 DNA sequence: TGCGCCAGCAGCCAATTCGCCGGGGGGCCCCGGATGAACACTGAAGCTTTCTTT. It encodes CASSQFAGGPRMNTEAFF.